The sequence of this T cell receptor (beta chain) was determined in a study of cytomegalovirus exposure and HLA in healthy donors. Overall study context: Among roughly 180 million T cells, an earlier analysis found around 100 million unique TCR beta sequences. Early release data held 85 million to 95 million unique TCRs from HLA-typed donors.

Study conclusions and caveats: TCR beta chain V- and J-gene trimming was linked, in a later analysis, to a missense variant in DCLRE1C. The study carried out a later analysis of TCR beta sequences. It associated some 18,000 of them with specific HLA alleles at a false discovery rate of 0.05.

With regard to this clone: Its antigen remains unknown.

PCR amplification relied on 60 Vbeta primers (plus 13 Jbeta primers). The assay was immunoSEQ multiplex PCR, and TCRdb's table has in-frame clones only and misses some. The table records 120,000 or so clones, about 68% of them present only once. V lost 4 bases and J 6 bases, leaving 21 bases between the germline ends. The CDR3 covers 16 residues. CDR1 LNHDA and CDR2 SQIVND come from the germline V gene (reference sequence). Sequenced sample: PBMCs. V is TRBV19 and J is TRBJ1-1; no firm D call. The receptor was derived from a woman in her fifties or sixties in good health and CMV-seropositive. CDR3 DNA sequence: TGTGCCAGTAGTAGAAAGGGATCCTGGGAGATCGCTGAAGCTTTCTTT. It encodes CASSRKGSWEIAEAFF.